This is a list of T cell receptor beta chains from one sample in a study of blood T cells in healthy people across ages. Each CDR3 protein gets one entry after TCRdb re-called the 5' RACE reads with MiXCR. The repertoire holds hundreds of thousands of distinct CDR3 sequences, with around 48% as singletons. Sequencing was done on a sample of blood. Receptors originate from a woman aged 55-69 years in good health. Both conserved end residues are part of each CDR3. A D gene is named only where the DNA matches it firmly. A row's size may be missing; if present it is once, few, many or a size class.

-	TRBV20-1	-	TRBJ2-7	CSAPGWASYEQYF	TGCAGTGCTCCAGGGTGGGCCTCCTACGAGCAGTACTTC
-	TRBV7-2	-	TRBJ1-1	CASCLPGDYTEAFF	TGTGCCAGCTGCTTACCTGGAGATTACACTGAAGCTTTCTTT
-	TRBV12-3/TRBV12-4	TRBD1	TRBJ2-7	CASKQGGTGDSYEQYF	TGTGCCAGCAAACAGGGGGGGACAGGGGATTCCTACGAGCAGTACTTC
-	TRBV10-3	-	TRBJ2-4	CAISEAVAKNIQYF	TGTGCCATCAGTGAGGCAGTAGCCAAAAACATTCAGTACTTC
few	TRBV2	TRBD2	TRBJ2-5	CASRGLAGGPGETQYF	TGTGCCAGCAGGGGACTAGCGGGAGGGCCTGGAGAGACCCAGTACTTC
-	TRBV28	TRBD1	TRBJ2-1	CASTFTGTGIQETQFF	TGTGCCAGCACCTTTACGGGGACAGGGATTCAAGAGACCCAGTTCTTC
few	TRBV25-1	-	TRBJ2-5	CASSPFSGDRETQYF	TGTGCCAGCAGTCCTTTTTCAGGGGATAGGGAGACCCAGTACTTC
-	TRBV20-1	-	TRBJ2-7	CSAVRVGLYEQYF	TGCAGTGCCGTCCGGGTGGGGCTTTACGAGCAGTACTTC
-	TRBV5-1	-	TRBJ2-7	CASSPEILAVYEQYF	TGCGCCAGCAGCCCGGAGATCCTGGCGGTCTACGAGCAGTACTTC
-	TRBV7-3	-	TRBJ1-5	CASSLMRVDQPQHF	TGTGCCAGCAGCTTAATGAGGGTTGATCAGCCCCAGCATTTT
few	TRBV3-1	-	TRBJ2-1	CASSRRARNEQFF	TGTGCCAGCAGCCGCCGGGCGCGCAATGAGCAGTTCTTC
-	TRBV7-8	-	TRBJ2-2	CASSLPGRNTGELFF	TGTGCCAGCAGCTTACCGGGCCGTAACACCGGGGAGCTGTTTTTT
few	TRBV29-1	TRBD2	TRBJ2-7	CSVEELAGGEQYF	TGCAGCGTTGAAGAACTAGCGGGCGGGGAGCAGTACTTC
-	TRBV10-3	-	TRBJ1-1	CAIRAQANTEAFF	TGTGCCATCAGGGCACAAGCGAACACTGAAGCTTTCTTT
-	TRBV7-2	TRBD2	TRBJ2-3	CASRRTPGGNTDTQYF	TGTGCCAGCAGACGCACTCCGGGAGGAAACACAGATACGCAGTATTTT
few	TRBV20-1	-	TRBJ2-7	CSASPNSYEQYF	TGCAGTGCTAGTCCCAACTCCTACGAGCAGTACTTC
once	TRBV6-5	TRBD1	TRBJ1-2	CASSYAPGQNYGYTF	TGTGCCAGCAGTTACGCCCCGGGACAGAACTATGGCTACACCTTC
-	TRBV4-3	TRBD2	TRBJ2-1	CASSQEAGLAFYNEQFF	TGCGCCAGCAGCCAAGAAGCGGGACTAGCGTTCTACAATGAGCAGTTCTTC